This T cell receptor (beta chain) was sequenced in a study of regulatory T cells in long-lasting Graves disease. Per the germline V gene, CDR1 is SQVTM and CDR2 is ANQGSEA. The CDR3 consists of 11 residues. V gave up 5 bases and J gave up 8 bases, with 12 bases separating them. This clonotype was seen ten or more times. For TCR beta, libraries came from iRepertoire HTBI primers and Arm-PCR of CDR3 regions. TCRdb independently ran MiXCR on the multiplex PCR reads; one entry per CDR3 protein. The sample consists of approximately 460,000 distinct CDR3 sequences, roughly 15% of them appearing once. Sample time point: newly diagnosed GD, antithyroid drugs for less than 3 months. RNA from PBMCs was the source of the TCR library. The sample was also linked to a second study, of T cells in Graves' hyperthyroidism and ophthalmopathy. That paper adds: With the HTBI primer set, the TCR CDR3 went through a first round of RT-PCR.

The sequence came from a woman aged 30 to 39 with Graves disease. The chain recombines TRBV29-1 with TRBJ1-1; TRBD1 is a possible D gene (5 bases). Source: peripheral blood mononuclear cells (PBMCs), taken at new diagnosis, from a patient treated with antithyroid drugs. The chain's CDR3 is CSVMTVKEAFF. CDR3 coding DNA: TGCAGCGTTATGACAGTGAAAGAAGCTTTCTTT.